A single sample gave rise to the 22 T cell receptor delta chains below, sequenced in a study of γδ T cells in repeated Plasmodium falciparum infection. Vgamma9/Vdelta2+ and Vdelta2-negative gammadelta T cells were flow-sorted from PBMC for bulk sequencing. TCRdb reprocessed the multiplex PCR reads using CATT. This table has approximately 93,000 delta-chain clones, 0.75% to 1% appearing once. Sequenced: gamma-delta T cells from blood. All receptors come from a pool of human donors (malaria-infected and uninfected, not separated).

This clone has just a few counts. The likely explanation is a read error, given a far larger clone one base away. At the DNA level, this CDR3 is encoded by other sequences in the same sample as well. The chain links TRDV1 to TRDJ1, with D possibly TRDD3 on 6 matching bases. Trimming left V 0 bases short and J 7 bases short, with 18 bases between. Germline V gives CDR1 TSWWSYY, CDR2 QGS. This CDR3 has 16 residues. CDR3 amino acids: CALGELGCPGDGKLIF. DNA of the CDR3: TGTGCTCTTGGGGAACTAGGGTGCCCGGGGGACGGTAAACTCATCTTT.

On this clone: This likely reflects a read error, since a far larger clone is one base away. The same CDR3 can be traced to other DNA sequences in this sample. This chain joins TRDV1 and TRDJ1; the D gene could be TRDD2 or TRDD3 (5 bases each). The J gene was not available in TCRdb and was assigned here by matching the DNA to germline segments. The CDR3 sequence is 19 residues long. Germline values: CDR1 TSWWSYY, CDR2 QGS. Deletions cut 0 bases from V and 7 bases from J, with 27 bases between. The CDR3 loop reads CALGELGIPTELGRSKLIF. DNA for the CDR3: TGTGCTCTTGGGGAACTCGGGATCCCTACCGAATTAGGAAGAAGTAAACTCATCTTT.

Note on this clone: This DNA translates differently at residue 4 from the TCRdb protein, which is that of a much larger clone; a read error is likely, and the protein shown is the DNA's own translation. J is TRDJ1 and V is TRDV2; D perhaps matches TRDD3 (6 bases). The J gene, not given by TCRdb, was assigned here from a germline match of the nucleotide sequence. The CDR3 spans 17 residues. Germline CDR1 reads GEAIGNYY; CDR2 reads EKD. CDR3 DNA: TGTGCCTGTGGCACCGTGGGGGCCGGACAGTACACCGATAAACTCATCTTT. Translation: CACGTVGAGQYTDKLIF.

This clone has only a few counts. TCRdb's protein, taken from a much larger clone, differs from this DNA's translation at residue 12, likely owing to a read error; the protein displayed comes from the DNA. The chain links TRDV2 to TRDJ1, with D possibly being TRDD3 (6 bases). The J gene was not available in TCRdb and was assigned here by matching the DNA to germline segments. Trimming stripped 0 bases from V and 6 bases from J, with 19 bases between. The CDR3 totals 16 residues. Germline CDR1 reads GEAIGNYY; CDR2 reads EKD. The CDR3 coding sequence is TGTGCCTGTGACACCCTCACCCGGGGGACTCTCAATAAACTCATCTTT. It specifies CACDTLTRGTLNKLIF.

This clone showed up just a few times. TCRdb attributes to this sequence the protein of a much larger clone, which differs from the DNA translation at residue 8; a read error is likely, and the protein displayed is translated from the DNA. The chain couples TRDV2 to TRDJ1, with D maybe TRDD3 (5 bases). Since TCRdb gives no J gene, matching the DNA to germline was used here to assign it. This CDR3 has 18 amino acids. V lost 0 bases and J lost 1, with 20 bases in between. CDR1 GEAIGNYY and CDR2 EKD come from the germline V gene. CDR3: CACDTVTRGHRLTDKLIF. The CDR3 DNA reads as TGTGCCTGTGACACCGTTACTAGGGGACATCGACTCACCGATAAACTCATCTTT.

This clone has just a few counts. A far more abundant clone sits one base away, making this likely a read error. Other DNA sequences in this sample translate to the same CDR3. The chain links TRDV2 to TRDJ3; maybe TRDD3 (6 bases). The J gene was missing in TCRdb and was found by matching the end of the DNA to germline. This CDR3 contains 18 residues. Trimming pared 8 bases from V and 0 bases from J, leaving 19 bases between. Germline lookup yields CDR1 GEAIGNYY and CDR2 EKD. CDR3 sequence (DNA): TGTGCCTATACTCTCCTGGGGTCTAGCTCCTGGGACACCCGACAGATGTTTTTC. This sequence encodes CAYTLLGSSSWDTRQMFF.

On this clone itself: A far larger clone is a single base away, which makes a read error likely. Other nucleotide sequences from this sample produce the same CDR3. This chain uses TRDV2 with TRDJ1, with 9 bases lining up with TRDD3. Matching the DNA to germline supplied the J gene, which TCRdb does not give. V was clipped by 3 bases and J by 0 bases; unmatched bases: 19. The germline CDR1 and CDR2 sequences are GEAIGNYY and EKD. CDR3 length: 20 residues. This CDR3 reads CACDSPPGDTNAFYTDKLIF. The CDR3 DNA follows: TGTGCCTGTGACTCTCCCCCGGGGGATACAAACGCTTTCTACACCGATAAACTCATCTTT.

This clone was picked up a small number of times. TCRdb assigns this DNA the protein of a much larger clone, which departs from its translation at residue 14; this likely reflects a read error, and the protein shown comes from translating the DNA. The chain recombines TRDV1 with TRDJ1, with 13 bases identical to TRDD3. The CDR3 covers 19 residues. After removal of 10 bases from V and 3 bases from J, the junction contained 20 bases not matched to a gene. Germline loops: CDR1 TSWWSYY, CDR2 QGS. CDR3 in amino acids: CAPLGPFLLGDTRADKLIF. The CDR3 DNA sequence: TGTGCTCCCCTGGGCCCCTTCCTACTGGGGGATACGCGCGCCGATAAACTCATCTTT.

This clone was seen a handful of times. A read error likely explains this, since a far larger clone differs by one base. Other DNA sequences in the same sample also yield this CDR3. The rearrangement links TRDV1 to TRDJ1, with D possibly TRDD2 on 5 matching bases. Here the J gene was assigned by germline matching of the DNA, as TCRdb has none. Trimming stripped 0 bases from V and 10 bases from J, with 30 bases between. The CDR3 loop spans 19 amino acids. CDR1 TSWWSYY and CDR2 QGS come from the germline V gene. The CDR3 region is CALGELPPSLMLPERGLIF. CDR3 DNA sequence: TGTGCTCTTGGGGAACTCCCTCCCTCCCTCATGCTTCCCGAGAGGGGACTCATCTTT.

This clone appeared a few times. The likely explanation is a read error, given a far larger clone one base away. This CDR3 is also generated by other DNA sequences in the sample. The rearrangement links TRDV2 to TRDJ1; the match to TRDD3 covers 8 bases. TCRdb carries no J gene annotation; the J gene was assigned here by matching the DNA with germline. The ends lost 2 bases at V and 2 bases at J; junction bases unmatched: 9. This CDR3 has 16 residues. Per germline, CDR1 GEAIGNYY and CDR2 EKD. DNA of the CDR3: TGTGCCTGTGACAACCTGGGGGACAATATGACCGATAAACTCATCTTT. Protein product: CACDNLGDNMTDKLIF.

As for this clone: The TCRdb record carries a much larger clone's protein, which differs from this DNA's translation at residue 3; a read error is the likely cause, and the protein listed here is the DNA translation. The V call is TRDV1, the J call TRDJ1, with 13 nucleotides matching TRDD3. TCRdb is silent on the J gene; assignment here came from matching the DNA to germline. This CDR3 is built from 25 residues. Germline CDR1 reads TSWWSYY; CDR2 reads QGS. This chain's CDR3 is CAFGEQSFLLEYWGIRRGGTDKLIF. In nucleotides, the CDR3 is TGTGCTTTTGGGGAACAGAGCTTCCTACTAGAGTACTGGGGGATACGCAGGGGGGGTACCGATAAACTCATCTTT.

This clone showed up many times. This sample also contains other DNA sequences that code for the same CDR3. The chain couples TRDV1 to TRDJ1; D gene uncertain. The CDR3 extends over 17 amino acids. The ends were cut back, 1 base at V and 0 bases at J, with 15 bases in the middle. In germline, CDR1 is TSWWSYY, CDR2 QGS. The CDR3, as DNA: TGTGCTCTTGGGGAACCTACGGCTTACCCTTACACCGATAAACTCATCTTT. Its protein product is CALGEPTAYPYTDKLIF.

This clone was seen at least ten times. The junction departs from the called germline gene at one end, perhaps through a read error. Other nucleotide sequences in the sample specify the same CDR3. DNA for the CDR3: TGTGCTCTTGGGGAACTAGGGGGGATCACCCATCTAATGTACACGGATAAACTCATCTTT. This sequence encodes CALGELGGITHLMYTDKLIF. The V call is TRDV1, the J call TRDJ1; TRDD3 agrees at 7 bases. This CDR3 spans 20 amino acids. Per the germline V gene, CDR1 is TSWWSYY and CDR2 is QGS.

As concerns this clone: With a far larger clone one base away, a read error is the likely cause. The same CDR3 arises from other DNA sequences in this sample as well. The CDR3 sequence is CALGKSPSVGPNKTKYTDKLIF. As DNA, the CDR3 is TGTGCTCTTGGGAAATCCCCTTCGGTGGGACCGAATAAGACTAAGTACACCGATAAACTCATTTTT. The V gene is TRDV1, but the J gene lacks a call; the table's D call TRDD3 went unverified against the DNA. The CDR3 consists of 22 residues. Germline loops: CDR1 TSWWSYY, CDR2 QGS.

This clone occurred a few times. A read error likely explains why the TCRdb protein, taken from a much larger clone, differs from this DNA's translation at residue 4; the protein shown is translated from the DNA. J is TRDJ2 and V is TRDV2; TRDD3 matches at 11 bases. TCRdb offers no J gene call, so here the DNA was matched to germline to obtain one. Germline loops: CDR1 GEAIGNYY, CDR2 EKD. The CDR3 loop spans 16 amino acids. The ends lost 5 bases at V and 0 bases at J; junction bases unmatched: 4. CDR3 region: CACVVLGDTLTAQLFF. CDR3 bases: TGTGCCTGTGTCGTACTGGGGGATACTTTGACAGCACAACTCTTCTTT.

Regarding this clone: It differs at one base from a far larger clone, so likely a read error. Different DNA sequences within this sample yield the same CDR3. This rearrangement joins TRDV1 to TRDJ1; 8 positions agree with TRDD3. TCRdb carries no J gene annotation; the J gene was assigned here by matching the DNA with germline. J gave up 0 bases and V 1 base, and 16 bases lay outside the gene matches. The CDR3 contains 20 residues. The V gene's germline CDR1 is TSWWSYY and CDR2 QGS. CDR3 DNA sequence: TGTGCTCTTGGGGAACCAAGGCGCTTTACTGGGGGGTTCTACACCGATAAACTCATCTTT. Its protein is CALGEPRRFTGGFYTDKLIF.

Concerning this clone itself: The protein recorded in TCRdb matches a much larger clone and deviates from this DNA's translation at residue 5, suggesting a read error; the protein here is obtained by translating the DNA. The chain has TRDV2 and TRDJ1; 8 bases align to TRDD3. The CDR3 contains 20 residues. J gave up 0 bases and V 3 bases, and 20 bases lay outside the gene matches. The germline gives CDR1 GEAIGNYY, CDR2 EKD. The CDR3 loop is CACDSVSGGSPFLYTDKLIF. The DNA for the CDR3 is TGTGCCTGTGACTCCGTGAGTGGGGGATCCCCCTTTCTCTACACCGATAAACTCATCTTT.

In this sample, this clone turned up a few times. Other DNA sequences in the sample encode the same CDR3. The rearrangement links TRAV38-2/DV8 to TRDJ1; D may be TRDD3 (9 bases). The J gene is not listed in TCRdb, so it was assigned here from a DNA match to germline. The CDR3 sequence is 21 residues long. Trimming took 8 bases from V and 0 from J, leaving 35 bases between them. The germline V gene has CDR1 TSESDYY and CDR2 QEAYKQQN. This chain's CDR3 is CAYWLPTDLLGEMLYTDKLIF. The CDR3 DNA sequence: TGTGCTTACTGGCTTCCTACTGATTTACTGGGGGAGATGCTTTACACCGATAAACTCATCTTT.

As to this clone: This sequence is one base from a far larger clone and is likely a read error. Different DNA sequences within this sample yield the same CDR3. The V gene is TRDV2, but the J gene lacks a call; the table's D call TRDD3 went unverified against the DNA. The CDR3 has 14 residues. The germline V gene has CDR1 GEAIGNYY and CDR2 EKD. This CDR3 reads CACDPYGRYDKLIF. The DNA for the CDR3 is TGTGCCTGTGACCCGTACGGACGATACGATAAACTCATCTTC.

This clone was counted only a few times. The protein TCRdb gives is from a much larger clone and does not agree with this DNA's translation at residue 11, likely a read error; the protein shown here comes from the DNA. The rearrangement links TRDV1 to TRDJ1; 9 nucleotides line up with TRDD3. The J gene was missing in TCRdb and was found by matching the end of the DNA to germline. This CDR3 is 18 amino acids long. V shed 4 bases and J 0 bases; nucleotides not matched to a gene: 12. Germline lookup yields CDR1 TSWWSYY and CDR2 QGS. Written as DNA, the CDR3 is TGTGCTCTTGGGGGAACGGACGGGGGATACCCCTACACCGATAAACTCATCTTT. It yields the protein CALGGTDGGYPYTDKLIF.

A note on this clone: It is likely a read error: a sequence one base away is far more abundant. Other DNA sequences in this specimen translate into the identical CDR3. No J gene was named, though the V gene is TRDV2; TRDD3, as called in the table, went unchecked against the DNA. CDR3 length equals 18 residues. Germline-derived CDR1 and CDR2 are GEAIGNYY and EKD. The CDR3 reads CACDQNGPTGVDTDKLIF. The CDR3 DNA reads TGTGCCTGTGACCAAAATGGCCCAACTGGGGTGGACACCGATAAACTCATTTTT.

Only a few counts were recorded for this clone. A read error likely explains this, since a far larger clone differs by one base. Other DNA sequences in the same sample also yield this CDR3. V gene TRDV1 combines with J gene TRDJ1; 8 bases align to TRDD3. No J segment appears in TCRdb, so it was assigned here by matching the sequence to germline. The CDR3 is 20 residues long. V gave up 4 bases and J gave up 0 bases; unmatched junction bases: 19. Germline CDR1 TSWWSYY, CDR2 QGS. CDR3 nucleotide sequence: TGTGCTCTTGGGGGGCCTTCTCCTGAGCTGGGGGAGGAATACACCGATAAACTCATCTTT. This sequence encodes CALGGPSPELGEEYTDKLIF.